The 2 T cell receptor beta chains below all came from one sample that was sequenced in a study of T cells after yellow fever vaccination. Using its own MiXCR run on the 5' RACE reads, TCRdb lists one record per CDR3 protein. The sample holds 500,000 to 650,000 distinct CDR3 sequences; more than 9% are singletons and the top ten take 15%. Sample: PBMCs, taken on the day of the yellow fever booster vaccination. The receptor source for this set is a man between 25 and 39 years old who received the YFV17D yellow fever vaccine.

Only a few counts were recorded for this clonotype. CDR3 loop: CAPTDSYEQYF. DNA for the CDR3: TGCGCCCCAACGGACTCCTACGAGCAGTACTTC. The rearrangement joins TRBV23-1 to TRBJ2-7; D uncertain. TRBV23-1 is labeled an ORF, and its function is uncertain. Trimming stripped 11 bases from V and 0 bases from J, with 8 bases between. The CDR3 contains 11 residues.

The V gene is TRBV5-1, the J gene TRBJ2-1; TRBD2 matches at 12 bases. CDR3 length equals 15 residues. Per germline, CDR1 SGHRS and CDR2 YFSETQ. The V gene end was trimmed by 4 bases and the J gene end by 7 bases; junction bases not matched to a gene: 6. This CDR3 reads CASSVTSGSLNEQFF. CDR3 in DNA: TGCGCCAGCAGCGTGACTAGCGGGAGTTTGAATGAGCAGTTCTTC.